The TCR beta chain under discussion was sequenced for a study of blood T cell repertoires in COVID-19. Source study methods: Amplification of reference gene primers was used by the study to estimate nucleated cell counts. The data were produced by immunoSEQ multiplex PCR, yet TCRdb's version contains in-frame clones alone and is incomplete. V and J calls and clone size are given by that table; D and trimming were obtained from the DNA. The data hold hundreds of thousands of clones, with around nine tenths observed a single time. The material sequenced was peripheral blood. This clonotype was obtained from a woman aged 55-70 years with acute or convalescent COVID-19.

The CDR3 nucleotides are TGTGCCAGCAGTGAAGGCACAGGGGGCTACGGGGAGCTGTTTTTT. Its translation: CASSEGTGGYGELFF. The chain uses TRBV2 and TRBJ2-2, with 9 bases identical to TRBD1. Trimming cost V 1 base and J 7 bases; bases outside gene matches: 4. The CDR3 contains 15 residues. Germline-derived CDR1 and CDR2 are SNHLY and FYNNEI.